The count of the clone carrying this TCR beta chain is one. No antigen is known for it. All participating donors were Caucasian adults from Nashville, Tennessee. This sample is part of a study of shared clonotypes between healthy human individuals. Overall study context: CD8 memory received one plate per donor, CD8 naive two, CD4 memory three and CD4 naive three.

Trimming cost V 2 bases and J 5 bases, with 13 bases left between them. Germline V gene sequence: CDR1 SGHRS, CDR2 YFSETQ. This CDR3 is built from 15 residues. Profiled with immunoSEQ multiplex PCR; TCRdb holds only in-frame clones, not every one. The sample has roughly 1,500,000 clones, 98% seen once. Findings of the study overall: Only blood samples were collected, and tissue repertoires likely differ.

The gene calls are TRBV5-1 and TRBJ2-2; no clear D. The sample taken for sequencing was naive CD4+ T cells sorted from blood. The subset was: CD45RA+ positively selected. This clonotype was sampled from a man in his thirties or forties in good health. The CDR3 DNA reads TGCGCCAGCAGCTTTACCGCCGGCGTAACCGGGGAGCTGTTTTTT. It translates to CASSFTAGVTGELFF.